This TCR beta chain was sequenced in a study of blood T cell repertoires in COVID-19. In the study overall: Samples taken during acute and convalescent COVID-19 were collected in the United States, Italy and Spain. The analysed material was cDNA or gDNA that came from T cells, B-cell-depleted T cells, or PBMCs.

Authors' data handling: Nucleated cell number was recorded as an estimate derived from reference gene primer amplification. Repertoires were generated with immunoSEQ multiplex PCR, while TCRdb's copy carries only in-frame clones and drops some. V, J and clone size reflect that table, while D and trimming were determined from the DNA. The table has some 30,000 clones, 92% seen once. The sample taken for sequencing was peripheral blood. The origin of this receptor is a man aged 50 or older with active COVID-19.

CDR3 DNA: TGCGCCAGCAACCCGACATTGATGAACACTGAAGCTTTCTTT. Translated: CASNPTLMNTEAFF. V and J are TRBV5-1 and TRBJ1-1, with unresolved D. Germline values: CDR1 SGHRS, CDR2 YFSETQ. The CDR3 consists of 14 residues. The germline V and J ends were trimmed by 6 bases and 0 bases, with 12 bases remaining between them.